This T cell receptor beta chain was recorded in a study of blood T cell repertoires in COVID-19. In germline, CDR1 is MNHEY, CDR2 SVGEGT. This CDR3 is built from 19 residues. Trimming took off 4 bases at V and 0 bases at J, with 19 bases between the two ends. Libraries were prepared by immunoSEQ multiplex PCR; TCRdb keeps only in-frame clonotypes and omits some of them. In the table there are fewer than 400,000 clones, roughly 90% of which are singletons. This receptor was identified in a woman between 25 and 40 years old who had recovered from COVID-19. The chain recombines TRBV6-2 or TRBV6-3 with TRBJ1-6; maybe TRBD1 (6 bases). The source material was PBMCs or T cells enriched from blood (not recorded which). CDR3 sequence (DNA): TGTGCCAGCAGTTCCCCGGGACACCTCACGAGCTCCTATAATTCACCCCTCCACTTT. Its protein is CASSSPGHLTSSYNSPLHF.